The 9 T cell receptor beta chains below all came from one sample that was sequenced in a study of T cell responses to AZD1222 COVID-19 vaccine. Sequenced by immunoSEQ multiplex PCR; TCRdb stores in-frame clones only, minus some. In the table there are approximately 120,000 clones, 89% of which are singletons. The sample in question was peripheral blood, obtained on day 0 of AZD1222 vaccination. Every receptor here comes from an adult in good health.

The genes are TRBV3-1 (or the pseudogene TRBV3-2) and TRBJ2-5, with 8 nucleotides matching TRBD1. The CDR3 spans 14 residues. V shed 4 bases, J shed 5 bases, and the junction held 6 bases outside the gene matches. CDR1 LGHDT and CDR2 YNNKEL come from the germline V gene (reference sequence). DNA for the CDR3: TGTGCCAGCAGCCTGAGACAGGGGAGGGAGACCCAGTACTTC. It translates to CASSLRQGRETQYF.

This sequence joins TRBV7-9 and TRBJ2-2; tentatively, D is TRBD1 (5 bases). The CDR3 runs 13 residues. CDR1 is SEHNR and CDR2 is FQNEAQ in the germline V gene (reference sequence). V was pared by 8 bases and J by 5 bases, with 12 bases between. The CDR3 loop is CASPTALTGELFF. For the CDR3, the DNA is TGTGCCAGCCCGACAGCGTTAACCGGGGAGCTGTTTTTT.

The chain links TRBV19 to TRBJ1-3; the match to TRBD1 covers 9 bases. The CDR3 runs 13 residues. Per the germline V gene, CDR1 is LNHDA and CDR2 is SQIVND (reference sequence). Trimming took 6 bases from V and 5 from J; bases not matched to a gene: 2. The CDR3 bases are TGTGCCAGTAGGACAGGGGGAAGAAACACCATATATTTT. It translates to CASRTGGRNTIYF.

The chain is built from TRBV5-1 and TRBJ1-2; TRBD1 might be the D (5 bases). The ends were cut back, 0 bases at V and 6 bases at J, with 21 bases in the middle. CDR1 is SGHRS and CDR2 is YFSETQ in the germline V gene. The CDR3 has 17 residues. Written as DNA, the CDR3 is TGCGCCAGCAGCTTGGATTTACCTTCGGCGGGGGATCATGGCTACACCTTC. It encodes CASSLDLPSAGDHGYTF.

J is TRBJ2-7 and V is TRBV18; tentatively, D is TRBD1 (5 bases). The germline CDR1 and CDR2 sequences are KGHSH and LQKENI. V lost 2 bases and J 2 bases, leaving 7 bases between the germline ends. The length of the CDR3 is 13 residues. CDR3 region: CASSPGAPYEQYF. The DNA for the CDR3 is TGTGCCAGCTCACCAGGGGCCCCCTACGAGCAGTACTTC.

J is TRBJ2-7 and V is TRBV5-4, with 9 bases identical to TRBD1. Germline CDR1 and CDR2: SGHNT and YYREEE (reference sequence). The CDR3 is 15 residues long. The V and J ends lost 4 bases and 7 bases, in that order; junction bases with no gene match: 12. CDR3 in amino acids: CASSPPWTGVGEQYF. The DNA for the CDR3 is TGTGCCAGCAGCCCGCCTTGGACAGGGGTCGGGGAGCAGTACTTC.

The chain has TRBV2 and TRBJ2-7, with a tentative D call TRBD1 (6 bases). The CDR3 contains 14 residues. The germline V gene encodes CDR1 SNHLY and CDR2 FYNNEI. V shed 6 bases and J shed 6 bases, with 18 bases lying between them. The CDR3 region is CASSGTGNNGEQYF. For the CDR3, the DNA is TGTGCCAGCAGCGGTACAGGGAATAACGGCGAGCAGTACTTC.

The genes are TRBV4-1 and TRBJ2-2; perhaps TRBD2 as D (5 bases). The CDR3 extends over 15 amino acids. V dropped 1 base and J dropped 7 bases, with 13 bases sitting between them. Germline CDR1 reads MGHRA; CDR2 reads YSYEKL. CDR3 protein: CASSQVFDSVGELFF. The CDR3 nucleotides read TGCGCCAGCAGCCAAGTCTTTGATAGCGTCGGGGAGCTGTTTTTT.

J is TRBJ2-5 and V is TRBV6-5, with D perhaps TRBD1 or TRBD2 (5 bases each). CDR1 and CDR2 (germline): MNHEY, SVGAGI. Trimming stripped 5 bases from V and 2 bases from J, with 12 bases between. This CDR3 is 14 amino acids long. The CDR3 loop is CASSRDGAQETQYF. CDR3 coding DNA: TGTGCCAGCAGTCGCGACGGGGCTCAAGAGACCCAGTACTTC.